The 5 T cell receptor beta chains in this list originate from one sample, sequenced in a study of blood T cell repertoires in COVID-19. TCRdb's copy holds only in-frame clones and misses some; the assay was immunoSEQ multiplex PCR. In the table there are over 100,000 clones, approximately 85% of which are singletons. Sequencing was carried out using peripheral blood. Receptors originate from a man aged 40-49 years with acute or convalescent COVID-19.

The chain carries TRBV19 and TRBJ1-4, with D possibly matching TRBD1 (5 bases). The CDR3 is 17 residues long. V was pared by 3 bases and J by 0 bases, with 14 bases between. Germline CDR1 is LNHDA and CDR2 is SQIVND (reference sequence). The CDR3 loop is CASSIPPTGTTNEKLFF. As DNA, the CDR3 is TGTGCCAGTAGTATCCCTCCCACAGGAACAACTAATGAAAAACTGTTTTTT.

V gene TRBV6-5 combines with J gene TRBJ1-1; tentatively, D is TRBD1 (5 bases). The CDR3 contains 13 residues. Germline-derived CDR1 and CDR2 are MNHEY and SVGAGI. The V and J ends lost 0 bases and 10 bases respectively, with 12 bases between them. Here the CDR3 DNA reads TGTGCCAGCAGTTACTCGAAAGGGGTTTCAGCTTTCTTT. Its protein is CASSYSKGVSAFF.

The chain has TRBV28 and TRBJ1-1; D might be TRBD1 (5 bases). This CDR3 has 13 residues. Germline-derived CDR1 and CDR2 are MDHEN and SYDVKM. V was shortened by 3 bases and J by 4 bases, with 9 bases between the two germline ends. Written as DNA, the CDR3 is TGTGCCAGCAGTTTCGGGGGTAGCACTGAAGCTTTCTTT. Its translation: CASSFGGSTEAFF.

This chain links TRBV6-2 or TRBV6-3 with TRBJ1-2, with D hard to call. Germline values: CDR1 MNHEY, CDR2 SVGEGT. The V end lost 2 bases, the J end lost 5 bases, and 9 bases lay between the germline ends. The CDR3 spans 13 residues. This CDR3 reads CASSYGIRYGYTF. Written as DNA, the CDR3 is TGTGCCAGCAGTTACGGTATTCGGTATGGCTACACCTTC.

Concerning this clone itself: The junction does not match germline at one end; this may be a read error. The chain joins TRBV20-1 to TRBJ1-2, with D possibly being TRBD1 (6 bases). The germline gives CDR1 DFQATT, CDR2 SNEGSKA (reference sequence). This CDR3 has 9 residues. For the CDR3, the DNA is TGCAGTGCTAGCTTACAGGGCCTCTTC. This gives the protein CSASLQGLF.